What follows describes a single T cell receptor beta chain. The data derive from a study of blood T cell repertoires in COVID-19. Between the trimmed V and J ends, which lost 2 bases and 0 bases, there was a span of 8 bases. This CDR3 has 15 residues. The germline V gene encodes CDR1 GTSNPN and CDR2 SVGIG (reference sequence). Only in-frame clones appear in the TCRdb table, and some are missing; sequencing was by immunoSEQ multiplex PCR. The repertoire includes 270,000 or so clones, roughly 84% of them detected once, and 3.1% sits in the top ten. Sequenced: peripheral blood. The chain has TRBV30 and TRBJ2-6, with D maybe TRBD2 (5 bases). This TCR was recovered from a woman aged 18 to 35 with acute or convalescent COVID-19. The CDR3 nucleotides read TGTGCCTGGAGTCGGGGATTCTCTGGGGCCAACGTCCTGACTTTC. Translation gives CAWSRGFSGANVLTF.